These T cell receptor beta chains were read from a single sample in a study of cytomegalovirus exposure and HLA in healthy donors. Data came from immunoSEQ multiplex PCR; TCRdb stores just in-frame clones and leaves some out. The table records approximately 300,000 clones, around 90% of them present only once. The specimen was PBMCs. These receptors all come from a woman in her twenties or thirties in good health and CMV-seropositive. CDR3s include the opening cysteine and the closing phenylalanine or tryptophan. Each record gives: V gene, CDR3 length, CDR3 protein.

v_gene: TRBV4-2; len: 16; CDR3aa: CASSQDLMDPVGGYTF
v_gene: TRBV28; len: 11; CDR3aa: CASSPNFGYTF
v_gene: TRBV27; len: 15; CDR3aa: CASSLVAGSSYEQYF
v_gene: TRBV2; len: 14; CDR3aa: CASNRDRGNQPQHF
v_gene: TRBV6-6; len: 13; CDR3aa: CASSLSRSYEQYF
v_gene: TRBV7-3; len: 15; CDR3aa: CASSPSGGSIREQYF
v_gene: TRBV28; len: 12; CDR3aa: CASSPRNTEAFF
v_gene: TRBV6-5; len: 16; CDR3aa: CASSYSVAGGLNEQFF
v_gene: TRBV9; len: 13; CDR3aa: CASRALSTDTQYF
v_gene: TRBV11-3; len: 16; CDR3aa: CASSLGSAGGSETQYF
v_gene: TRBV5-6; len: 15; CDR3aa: CASSMPGTRHNEQYF
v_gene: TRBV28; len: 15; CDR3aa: CASSRTFDRAKGYTF
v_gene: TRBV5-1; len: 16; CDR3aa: CASSLGPGGARETQYF
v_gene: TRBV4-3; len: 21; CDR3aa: CASSQGKPRTWRIYSNQPQHF
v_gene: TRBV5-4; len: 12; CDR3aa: CASSLGGYEQYF
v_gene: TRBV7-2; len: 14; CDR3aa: CASSLGQGRYEQYF
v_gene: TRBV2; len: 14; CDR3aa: CASSLAGFSYEQYF
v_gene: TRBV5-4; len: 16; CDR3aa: CASSPRLAGGTDTQYF
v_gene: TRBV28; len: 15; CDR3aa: CASSSSGTGMHEQYF
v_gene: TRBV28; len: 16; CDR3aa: CASSLNVQGGRNTIYF
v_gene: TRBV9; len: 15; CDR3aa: CASSAPLTGEDGYTF
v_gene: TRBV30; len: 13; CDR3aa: CAWKHHTNTEAFF
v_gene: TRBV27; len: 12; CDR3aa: CASSSPEAVQYF
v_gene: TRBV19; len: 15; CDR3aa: CASSSLDQSTQPQHF
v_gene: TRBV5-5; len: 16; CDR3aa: CASSLEGTGFLSPLHF
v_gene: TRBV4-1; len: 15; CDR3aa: CASSQGGLSGNTIYF
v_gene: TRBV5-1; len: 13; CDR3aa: CASSPLSTDTQYF
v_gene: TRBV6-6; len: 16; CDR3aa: CASKIQGRRSPGELFF
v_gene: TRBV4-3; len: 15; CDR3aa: CASSQVKGAIYEQYF
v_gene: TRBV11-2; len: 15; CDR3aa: CASSLWTSGTYEQYF
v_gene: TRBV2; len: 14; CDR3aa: CASSWTGRGDEQFF
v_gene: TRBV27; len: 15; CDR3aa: CASSLDGSPTREQYF
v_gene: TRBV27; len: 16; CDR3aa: CASSNQRGGLPETQYF